Reported below is one TCR beta chain. As yet, its antigen is unknown. Libraries were prepared by immunoSEQ multiplex PCR; TCRdb keeps only in-frame clonotypes and omits some of them. The sample has about 150,000 clones, over 90% seen once. The sample is drawn from a study of T cell responses to AZD1222 COVID-19 vaccine. Study results and limitations: No repertoire was sampled before or during the peak T cell response, only after it. Baseline antibody screening turned up just a handful of seropositive AZD1222 recipients. Clonal diversity may have been underestimated, and the donors were mostly white British, with more females than males. Regions left unmutated in variants are reportedly the target of nearly half of spike-specific TCRs.

V dropped 6 bases and J dropped 4 bases, with 6 bases sitting between them. Germline assignment: CDR1 SNHLY and CDR2 FYNNEI. The CDR3 contains 11 residues. The material sequenced was peripheral blood, taken on day 0 of AZD1222 vaccination. J is TRBJ1-2 and V is TRBV2; D is perhaps TRBD1 (6 bases). This clonotype was obtained from an adult in good health. The CDR3 spells CASRDSYGYTF. The CDR3 region has the DNA TGTGCCAGCAGGGACAGCTATGGCTACACCTTC.